This record concerns one TCR beta chain sequence. This CDR3 is built from 11 residues. CDR1 and CDR2 from the germline V gene are SGHRS and YFSETQ. V was shortened by 4 bases and J by 12 bases, with 11 bases between the two germline ends. This specimen comes from a study of control samples from healthy donors and cancer patients. The table came from immunoSEQ multiplex PCR; TCRdb's copy has only in-frame clones and leaves some out. The table lists about 180,000 clones, more than 85% of them singletons. The receptor was derived from a woman aged 35 to 49 in good health. Sample: blood. The chain employs TRBV5-1 and TRBJ2-1; no reliable D call. In DNA form, the CDR3 reads TGCGCCAGCAGCGTCCGTTGGGGGCAGTTCTTC. Translation: CASSVRWGQFF.